This is a list of T cell receptor beta chains from one sample in a study of blood T cells in healthy people across ages. TCRdb passed the 5' RACE reads through MiXCR, listing each CDR3 protein once. The sample carries 580,000 or so distinct CDR3 sequences, under 55% recorded once. The sequenced sample was blood. Receptors originate from a man at least 80 years old in good health. The CDR3 runs from the conserved cysteine through the conserved F or W. D genes are given only for firm matches. Rows give clone size only sometimes, using once, few, many, or a class for an expanded clone.

J gene: TRBJ2-3
D gene: NA
V gene: TRBV7-7
clone size: NA
CDR3 DNA: TGTGCTAGCAGCACCGGACAGTCAGATACGCAGTATTTT
CDR3 protein: CASSTGQSDTQYF

J gene: TRBJ2-2
D gene: NA
V gene: TRBV20-1
clone size: NA
CDR3 DNA: TGCAGTGCTAGTTTCTCCTTGACCGGGGAGCTGTTTTTT
CDR3 protein: CSASFSLTGELFF

J gene: TRBJ2-5
D gene: TRBD2
V gene: TRBV5-1
clone size: NA
CDR3 DNA: TGCGCCAGCAGCGAACGTAGCGGGAGTACCAATGAGCAGTACTTC
CDR3 protein: CASSERSGSTNEQYF

J gene: TRBJ2-7
D gene: NA
V gene: TRBV20-1
clone size: once
CDR3 DNA: TGCAGTGCCTCCGCGGGGGCCGGGAACGAGCAGTACTTC
CDR3 protein: CSASAGAGNEQYF

J gene: TRBJ2-1
D gene: NA
V gene: TRBV20-1
clone size: NA
CDR3 DNA: TGCAGTGCGACCAGCCAGGGAAGGGACCAGTTCTTC
CDR3 protein: CSATSQGRDQFF

J gene: TRBJ2-1
D gene: TRBD2
V gene: TRBV7-2
clone size: few
CDR3 DNA: TGTGCCAGCAGCTCTGGACTAGCGGGACCTAGGGACTCCTACGAGCAGTTCTTC
CDR3 protein: CASSSGLAGPRDSYEQFF

J gene: TRBJ2-3
D gene: TRBD2
V gene: TRBV20-1
clone size: NA
CDR3 DNA: TGCAGTGCTAGCATGCCAGCGGGACCTCTGGATACGCAGTATTTT
CDR3 protein: CSASMPAGPLDTQYF

J gene: TRBJ1-2
D gene: NA
V gene: TRBV20-1
clone size: NA
CDR3 DNA: TGCAGTGCTAGCAGGGGTGGATATGACTATGGCTACACCTTC
CDR3 protein: CSASRGGYDYGYTF

J gene: TRBJ2-3
D gene: TRBD2
V gene: TRBV20-1
clone size: NA
CDR3 DNA: TGCAGTGCTCCCGGGACTAGCCCCATGGGGACGCAGTATTTT
CDR3 protein: CSAPGTSPMGTQYF

J gene: TRBJ2-7
D gene: TRBD1
V gene: TRBV7-9
clone size: NA
CDR3 DNA: TGTGCCAACAGCCCCCGGACAGGGGGGACCTACGAGCAGTACTTC
CDR3 protein: CANSPRTGGTYEQYF

J gene: TRBJ2-1
D gene: NA
V gene: TRBV7-9
clone size: NA
CDR3 DNA: TGTGCCAGCAGCTCCACCCGAACAGCCACCCCAAGAGAGACCCAGTTCTTC
CDR3 protein: CASSSTRTATPRETQFF

J gene: TRBJ2-5
D gene: TRBD2
V gene: TRBV7-2
clone size: few
CDR3 DNA: TGTGCCAGCAGCTTAGCGGGGGGAGGGTGGGAGACCCAGTACTTC
CDR3 protein: CASSLAGGGWETQYF

J gene: TRBJ2-7
D gene: TRBD1
V gene: TRBV30
clone size: NA
CDR3 DNA: TGTGCCGGGGGGGGGACAGGGAACGAGCAGTACTTC
CDR3 protein: CAGGGTGNEQYF

J gene: TRBJ2-1
D gene: TRBD2
V gene: TRBV20-1
clone size: NA
CDR3 DNA: TGCAGTGCTAGACAGCTGGGACTAGCGGCCTACAATGAGCAGTTCTTC
CDR3 protein: CSARQLGLAAYNEQFF

J gene: TRBJ2-2
D gene: TRBD2
V gene: TRBV6-6
clone size: once
CDR3 DNA: TGTCCCAGCAGTCCGACTAGCGGGGGTACCGGGGAGCTGTTTTTT
CDR3 protein: CPSSPTSGGTGELFF

J gene: TRBJ2-7
D gene: TRBD1
V gene: TRBV7-2
clone size: NA
CDR3 DNA: TGTGCCAGCAGCTTAGATCCAGGGGGCGAGCAGTACTTC
CDR3 protein: CASSLDPGGEQYF

J gene: TRBJ1-4
D gene: NA
V gene: TRBV7-2
clone size: few
CDR3 DNA: TGTGCCAGCAGCTTAGGGGTCAGGGGCGATGAAAAACTGTTTTTT
CDR3 protein: CASSLGVRGDEKLFF

J gene: TRBJ1-6
D gene: NA
V gene: TRBV6-6
clone size: many
CDR3 DNA: TGTGCCAGCAGCCAAGACAACTGGAATAATTCACCCCTCCACTTT
CDR3 protein: CASSQDNWNNSPLHF

J gene: TRBJ2-1
D gene: TRBD2
V gene: TRBV19
clone size: NA
CDR3 DNA: TGTGCCAGTAGTCCACTGACTAGCGGGTCCTACAATGAGCAGTTCTTC
CDR3 protein: CASSPLTSGSYNEQFF

J gene: TRBJ2-3
D gene: NA
V gene: TRBV4-3
clone size: NA
CDR3 DNA: TGCGCCAGCAGCCAAGAAACGGGATCCACAGATACGCAGTATTTT
CDR3 protein: CASSQETGSTDTQYF

J gene: TRBJ2-7
D gene: NA
V gene: TRBV15
clone size: NA
CDR3 DNA: TGTGCCACCAGCAGAGAAATCGGAGTATACGAGCAGTACTTC
CDR3 protein: CATSREIGVYEQYF

J gene: TRBJ2-7
D gene: TRBD1
V gene: TRBV14
clone size: few
CDR3 DNA: TGTGCCAGCAGCCAAGGACAGGGGCAGTACTTC
CDR3 protein: CASSQGQGQYF

J gene: TRBJ2-5
D gene: NA
V gene: TRBV15
clone size: once
CDR3 DNA: TGTGCCACCAGCAGAGATCTGGGAAGGGAAGAGACCCAGTACTTC
CDR3 protein: CATSRDLGREETQYF

J gene: TRBJ2-1
D gene: TRBD1
V gene: TRBV29-1
clone size: NA
CDR3 DNA: TGCAGCGTCCGGGACAGGGGGCACGCTGAGCAGTTCTTC
CDR3 protein: CSVRDRGHAEQFF

J gene: TRBJ2-1
D gene: TRBD2
V gene: TRBV3-1
clone size: NA
CDR3 DNA: TGTGCCAGCAGCCAAGAACCAGCGGGGGGTGGGCAGTTCTTC
CDR3 protein: CASSQEPAGGGQFF

J gene: TRBJ1-4
D gene: NA
V gene: TRBV6-5
clone size: many
CDR3 DNA: TGTGCCAGCAGTTATAGCCACCCCGGGACGGTTAATGAAAAACTGTTTTTT
CDR3 protein: CASSYSHPGTVNEKLFF

J gene: TRBJ2-1
D gene: TRBD2
V gene: TRBV20-1
clone size: many
CDR3 DNA: TGCAGTGCGGGGATGGGGCGGGGGGTTAATGAGCAGTTCTTC
CDR3 protein: CSAGMGRGVNEQFF

J gene: TRBJ2-1
D gene: NA
V gene: TRBV21-1
clone size: NA
CDR3 DNA: TGTGCCAGCAGCAATCCCCCGGGACAGGGTTTTAGTGAGCAGTTCTTC
CDR3 protein: CASSNPPGQGFSEQFF

J gene: TRBJ1-5
D gene: NA
V gene: TRBV6-5
clone size: few
CDR3 DNA: TGTGCCAGCAGGAAGACGCCGCACCTCAATCAGCCCCAGCATTTT
CDR3 protein: CASRKTPHLNQPQHF

J gene: TRBJ2-7
D gene: NA
V gene: TRBV28
clone size: few
CDR3 DNA: TGTGCCAGCAGTCTGACTGCTACCTACGAGCAGTACTTC
CDR3 protein: CASSLTATYEQYF

J gene: TRBJ2-3
D gene: TRBD2
V gene: TRBV4-3
clone size: NA
CDR3 DNA: TGCGCCAGCAGCCAAGCCCTGCTAGCGGGAGGGGGTTACACAGATACGCAGTATTTT
CDR3 protein: CASSQALLAGGGYTDTQYF

J gene: TRBJ2-7
D gene: TRBD1
V gene: TRBV20-1
clone size: many
CDR3 DNA: TGCAGTGCCCGAGAGGACAGGGGTTTCTACGAGCAGTACTTC
CDR3 protein: CSAREDRGFYEQYF

J gene: TRBJ2-1
D gene: TRBD2
V gene: TRBV6-5
clone size: NA
CDR3 DNA: TGTGCCAGCACCCCTAATAGCGGGGCCTCCTTTGGGGAGCAGTTCTTC
CDR3 protein: CASTPNSGASFGEQFF

J gene: TRBJ2-2
D gene: NA
V gene: TRBV28
clone size: NA
CDR3 DNA: TGTGCCAGCAGTTTCGTCCGAGACACCGGGGAGCTGTTTTTT
CDR3 protein: CASSFVRDTGELFF

J gene: TRBJ2-1
D gene: NA
V gene: TRBV7-9
clone size: once
CDR3 DNA: TGTGCCAGCAGAGGGGCCAATGTGCAGTTCTTC
CDR3 protein: CASRGANVQFF

J gene: TRBJ1-6
D gene: TRBD1
V gene: TRBV7-9
clone size: few
CDR3 DNA: TGTGCCAGCAGCCCGACAGGGGTTAATTCACCCCTCCACTTT
CDR3 protein: CASSPTGVNSPLHF

J gene: TRBJ2-5
D gene: TRBD1
V gene: TRBV6-5
clone size: many
CDR3 DNA: TGTGCCAGCAGTAACAGGGGAGAGACCCAGTACTTC
CDR3 protein: CASSNRGETQYF

J gene: TRBJ2-7
D gene: TRBD2
V gene: TRBV14
clone size: NA
CDR3 DNA: TGTGCCAGCAGCCGTAGCGGGGGGCAATACGAGCAGTACTTC
CDR3 protein: CASSRSGGQYEQYF

J gene: TRBJ2-7
D gene: TRBD2
V gene: TRBV20-1
clone size: once
CDR3 DNA: TGCAGTGCCCGGGGACTACACTCCTACAATGAGCAGTACTTC
CDR3 protein: CSARGLHSYNEQYF

J gene: TRBJ2-5
D gene: TRBD1
V gene: TRBV7-2
clone size: NA
CDR3 DNA: TGTGCCAGCAGCTTAGCCCGGGACAGGGCAGAGACCCAGTACTTC
CDR3 protein: CASSLARDRAETQYF

J gene: TRBJ2-1
D gene: TRBD2
V gene: TRBV5-1
clone size: NA
CDR3 DNA: TGCGCCAGCACCCTTAGCGGGAAAGAGACCCAGTTCTTC
CDR3 protein: CASTLSGKETQFF

J gene: TRBJ2-5
D gene: NA
V gene: TRBV7-9
clone size: few
CDR3 DNA: TGTGCCAGCAGCTATCGGGGGCGCCGAGAGACCCAGTACTTC
CDR3 protein: CASSYRGRRETQYF

J gene: TRBJ1-1
D gene: NA
V gene: TRBV7-9
clone size: few
CDR3 DNA: TGTGCCAGCAGCTCAGGAATGGGCCCCAACACTGAAGCTTTCTTT
CDR3 protein: CASSSGMGPNTEAFF

J gene: TRBJ1-6
D gene: NA
V gene: TRBV12-3/TRBV12-4
clone size: NA
CDR3 DNA: TGTGCCAGCAGTTTACACGGGGCGCCGAGCTCACCCCTCCACTTT
CDR3 protein: CASSLHGAPSSPLHF

J gene: TRBJ2-3
D gene: NA
V gene: TRBV7-2
clone size: NA
CDR3 DNA: TGTGCCAGCAGCTTTTGGCTGGGCACGCAGTATTTT
CDR3 protein: CASSFWLGTQYF

J gene: TRBJ1-1
D gene: NA
V gene: TRBV4-1
clone size: NA
CDR3 DNA: TGCGCCAGCTCCATCTTTGTCGGAGACACGAACACTGAAGCTTTCTTT
CDR3 protein: CASSIFVGDTNTEAFF

J gene: TRBJ2-1
D gene: NA
V gene: TRBV11-1
clone size: NA
CDR3 DNA: TGTGCCAGCAGCAAACAAGGACTGTGGGAGGAGCAGTTCTTC
CDR3 protein: CASSKQGLWEEQFF

J gene: TRBJ2-7
D gene: TRBD1
V gene: TRBV2
clone size: few
CDR3 DNA: TGTGCCAGCGGCGGACAGGGGAACTACGAGCAGTACTTT
CDR3 protein: CASGGQGNYEQYF

J gene: TRBJ2-1
D gene: NA
V gene: TRBV9
clone size: few
CDR3 DNA: TGTGCCAGCAGCGCCAGGATGGGGGAGAGTGAGCAGTTCTTC
CDR3 protein: CASSARMGESEQFF

J gene: TRBJ2-3
D gene: NA
V gene: TRBV6-5
clone size: NA
CDR3 DNA: TGTGCCACCAAGGCTGGCGGCGGGACAGATACGCAGTATTTT
CDR3 protein: CATKAGGGTDTQYF

J gene: TRBJ2-5
D gene: TRBD2
V gene: TRBV7-2
clone size: NA
CDR3 DNA: TGTGCCAGCAGCTCGAGGACTAGCGGAGAGACCCAGTACTTC
CDR3 protein: CASSSRTSGETQYF

J gene: TRBJ1-1
D gene: NA
V gene: TRBV6-6
clone size: NA
CDR3 DNA: TGTGCCAGCAGTTTTTTGTCGGGGCGGGTATTCAACACTGAAGCTTTCTTT
CDR3 protein: CASSFLSGRVFNTEAFF

J gene: TRBJ2-1
D gene: TRBD2
V gene: TRBV7-3
clone size: NA
CDR3 DNA: TGTGCCAGCAGCTCCGGGAGGAACCTTATCGATGAGCAGTTCTTC
CDR3 protein: CASSSGRNLIDEQFF

J gene: TRBJ1-2
D gene: TRBD1
V gene: TRBV20-1
clone size: NA
CDR3 DNA: TGCAGTGCACGACAGGGGGTCGGCTATGGCTACACCTTC
CDR3 protein: CSARQGVGYGYTF

J gene: TRBJ1-5
D gene: NA
V gene: TRBV2
clone size: NA
CDR3 DNA: TGTGCCAGCAGTTACAGGTTAAGGGAGCCCCAGCATTTT
CDR3 protein: CASSYRLREPQHF

J gene: TRBJ2-3
D gene: NA
V gene: TRBV6-5
clone size: NA
CDR3 DNA: TGTGCCAGCAGTTACGAAGGAGATACGCAGTATTTT
CDR3 protein: CASSYEGDTQYF

J gene: TRBJ1-2
D gene: NA
V gene: TRBV5-1
clone size: NA
CDR3 DNA: TGCGCCAGCAGCTATGGAGTCGCCCGGGGTGGCTACACCTTC
CDR3 protein: CASSYGVARGGYTF

J gene: TRBJ2-1
D gene: NA
V gene: TRBV6-2/TRBV6-3
clone size: NA
CDR3 DNA: TGTGCCAGCAGGCCCTCCGGGACAAGAGCCTACAATGAGCAGTTCTTC
CDR3 protein: CASRPSGTRAYNEQFF